These T cell receptor beta chains were read from a single sample in a study of T cells after yellow fever vaccination. TCRdb ran MiXCR on the 5' RACE reads and lists one entry per CDR3 protein. The sample records about 340,000 distinct CDR3 sequences, approximately 4.2% being singletons. The source was PBMCs, collected 5 days after the yellow fever booster vaccination. These receptors came from a man aged 18 to 30 who received the YFV17D yellow fever vaccine. Each CDR3 is given with its conserved first and last residue. Clone size is given for some rows only: seen once, a few or many times, or a class if the clone is expanded.

V	size	J	length	CDR3
TRBV18	few	TRBJ1-1	15	CASSPVGAMDTEAFF
TRBV15	few	TRBJ2-1	13	CATSRVQGNEQFF
TRBV5-1	NA	TRBJ2-2	16	CASSLVATANTGELFF
TRBV27	once	TRBJ2-3	15	CASSSGSLGRRFEYF
TRBV15	few	TRBJ2-7	14	CATSRGTGKGEQYF
TRBV6-5	many	TRBJ1-1	15	CASTSRGGVNTEAFF
TRBV6-5	NA	TRBJ1-2	13	CASTLTGSYSYTF
TRBV7-2	few	TRBJ2-3	13	CASSLAGGASQYF
TRBV5-1	many	TRBJ2-7	14	CASSRTIQGYEQYF
TRBV6-5	NA	TRBJ1-6	15	CASSYSTGEGSPLHF
TRBV7-9	few	TRBJ2-3	16	CASSLFAGWGTDTQYF
TRBV20-1	NA	TRBJ1-1	14	CSALLGGGNTEAFF
TRBV20-1	NA	TRBJ1-5	14	CSAEGVGNLQPQHF
TRBV3-1	NA	TRBJ1-2	14	CASSQGEHRSGYTF
TRBV9	NA	TRBJ2-7	17	CASSARDRDRSPYEQYF
TRBV7-2	NA	TRBJ2-1	15	CVSSLGGMTYNEQFF
TRBV7-6	few	TRBJ2-3	17	CASSLGWIGGGTDTQYF
TRBV15	many	TRBJ2-7	14	CATSRRLQGHEQYF
TRBV27	many	TRBJ2-5	13	CASSSRGRETQYF
TRBV6-5	NA	TRBJ2-1	11	CASSEGTSRFF
TRBV12-3/TRBV12-4	NA	TRBJ2-3	14	CASSVSGGTDTQYF
TRBV7-9	few	TRBJ1-2	14	CASSPSAAVYGYTF
TRBV7-9	NA	TRBJ1-5	20	CASSLGGLGTGPGGDQPQHF
TRBV5-4	many	TRBJ2-5	14	CASSSKTEGETQYF
TRBV5-1	few	TRBJ2-2	17	CASSSGPGTGSTGELFF
TRBV27	few	TRBJ2-5	11	CASMGRETQYF
TRBV5-1	few	TRBJ1-2	15	CASSWGLSANYGYTF
TRBV2	few	TRBJ2-7	13	CASGRDIAYEQYF
TRBV20-1	few	TRBJ2-5	13	CSVLRGGKETQYF
TRBV7-2	few	TRBJ1-4	13	CASSPGSFEKLFF
TRBV2	NA	TRBJ2-3	17	CASSRSILTSGTDTQYF
TRBV11-2	NA	TRBJ2-7	14	CASSLRPEGGEQYF
TRBV19	NA	TRBJ2-2	17	CASSPGLARSNTGELFF
TRBV10-3	NA	TRBJ2-3	16	CAISESRTGGPDTQYF
TRBV27	few	TRBJ2-1	16	CASRSHWSGTYNEQFF
TRBV5-6	few	TRBJ1-2	15	CASSLYSMLFYGYTF
TRBV7-9	few	TRBJ1-1	13	CASSSTFRNEAFF
TRBV7-2	many	TRBJ2-5	16	CASSLAGNLPQETQYF
TRBV28	few	TRBJ2-6	16	CASTGRGGPGANVLTF
TRBV15	NA	TRBJ1-1	13	CATSKGRETEAFF
TRBV5-1	NA	TRBJ2-3	15	CASSLVASPLDTQYF
TRBV5-1	few	TRBJ2-5	15	CASTSGRRPEETQYF
TRBV4-3	many	TRBJ2-5	20	CASSQELPTSGGRPIRAQYF
TRBV20-1	many	TRBJ2-1	12	CSVPQTYNEQFF
TRBV15	NA	TRBJ2-3	16	CATSRDLAGTTDTQYF
TRBV11-3	few	TRBJ2-1	17	CASSQRGDSVLDNEQFF
TRBV3-1	few	TRBJ2-6	16	CASSQNAGAGANVLTF
TRBV21-1	NA	TRBJ1-2	13	CASNGRGRDGYTF
TRBV20-1	few	TRBJ2-5	13	CSVPPWAKETQYF
TRBV10-3	NA	TRBJ1-6	12	CAISDRGSPLHF
TRBV5-6	NA	TRBJ1-5	17	CASSFRQGIYSNQPQHF
TRBV11-2	many	TRBJ2-3	16	CASNLASGGSTDTQYF
TRBV9	NA	TRBJ1-2	15	CASSPRTGWDYGYTF